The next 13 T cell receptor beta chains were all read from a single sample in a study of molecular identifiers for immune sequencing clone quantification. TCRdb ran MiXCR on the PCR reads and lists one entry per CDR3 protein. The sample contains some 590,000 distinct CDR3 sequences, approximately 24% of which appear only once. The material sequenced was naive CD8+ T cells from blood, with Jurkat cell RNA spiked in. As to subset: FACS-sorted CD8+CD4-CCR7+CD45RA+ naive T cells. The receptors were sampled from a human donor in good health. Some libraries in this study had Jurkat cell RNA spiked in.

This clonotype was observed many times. DNA for the CDR3: TGTGCCAGCAGTTCCTCTCTCGTGCGGAAAAGCACAGATACGCAGTATTTT. This encodes CASSSSLVRKSTDTQYF. This chain joins TRBV28 and TRBJ2-3; D unresolved. The germline V gene has CDR1 MDHEN and CDR2 SYDVKM. V lost 4 bases and J lost 0, with 17 bases in between. The CDR3 is 17 residues long.

CDR3 bases: TGCAGCGCCCTCGGACATTCTGACAATGAGCAGTTCTTC. Translating it yields CSALGHSDNEQFF. This rearrangement joins TRBV29-1 to TRBJ2-1; D possibly corresponds to TRBD1 (5 bases). This CDR3 region has 13 residues. V was pared by 7 bases and J by 5 bases, with 15 bases between. Germline loops: CDR1 SQVTM, CDR2 ANQGSEA.

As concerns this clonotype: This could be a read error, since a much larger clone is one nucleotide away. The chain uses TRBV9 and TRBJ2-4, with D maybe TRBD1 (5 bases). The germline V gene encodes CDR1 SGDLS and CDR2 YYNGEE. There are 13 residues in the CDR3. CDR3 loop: CASCVADSNIQYF. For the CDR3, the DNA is TGTGCCAGCTGCGTAGCTGACAGCAACATTCAGTACTTC.

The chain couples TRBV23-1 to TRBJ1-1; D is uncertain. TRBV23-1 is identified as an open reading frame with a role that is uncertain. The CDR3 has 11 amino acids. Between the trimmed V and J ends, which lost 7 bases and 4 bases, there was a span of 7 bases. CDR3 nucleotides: TGCGCCAGCACCCAGACCACTGAAGCTTTCTTT. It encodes CASTQTTEAFF.

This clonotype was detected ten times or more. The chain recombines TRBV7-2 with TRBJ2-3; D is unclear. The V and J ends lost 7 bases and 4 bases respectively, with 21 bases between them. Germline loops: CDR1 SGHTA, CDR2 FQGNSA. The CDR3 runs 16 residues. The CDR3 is CASTPRALSGADTQYF. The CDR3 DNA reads TGTGCCAGCACCCCAAGGGCACTCTCCGGCGCAGATACGCAGTATTTT. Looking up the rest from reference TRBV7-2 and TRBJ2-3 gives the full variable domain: GAGVSQSPSNKVTEKGKDVELRCDPISGHTALYWYRQSLGQGLEFLIYFQGNSAPDKSGLPSDRFSAERTGGSVSTLTIQRTQQEDSAVYLCASTPRALSGADTQYFGPGTRLTVL.

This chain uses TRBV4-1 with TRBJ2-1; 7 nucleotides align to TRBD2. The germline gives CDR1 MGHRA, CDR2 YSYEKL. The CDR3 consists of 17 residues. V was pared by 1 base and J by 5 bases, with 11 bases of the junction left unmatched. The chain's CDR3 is CASSQAVWGGGNNEQFF. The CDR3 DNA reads TGCGCCAGCAGCCAAGCCGTGTGGGGCGGGGGAAACAATGAGCAGTTCTTC.

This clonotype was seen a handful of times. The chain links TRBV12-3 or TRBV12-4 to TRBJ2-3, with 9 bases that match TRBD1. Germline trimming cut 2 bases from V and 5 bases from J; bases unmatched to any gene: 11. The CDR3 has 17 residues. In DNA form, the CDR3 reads TGTGCCAGCAGTTTATCATCCGGGGACAGGGCGAAAGATACGCAGTATTTT. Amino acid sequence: CASSLSSGDRAKDTQYF.

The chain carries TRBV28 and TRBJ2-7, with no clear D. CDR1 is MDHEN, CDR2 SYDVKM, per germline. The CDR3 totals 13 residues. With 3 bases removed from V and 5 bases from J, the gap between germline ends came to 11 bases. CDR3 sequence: CASSLSGWDEQYF. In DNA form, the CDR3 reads TGTGCCAGCAGTTTGTCTGGATGGGACGAGCAGTACTTC.

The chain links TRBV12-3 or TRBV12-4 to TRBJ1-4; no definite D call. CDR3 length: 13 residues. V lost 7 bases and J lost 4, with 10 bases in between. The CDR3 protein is CASNSPLNEKLFF. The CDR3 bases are TGTGCCAGCAATTCCCCGCTTAATGAAAAACTGTTTTTT.

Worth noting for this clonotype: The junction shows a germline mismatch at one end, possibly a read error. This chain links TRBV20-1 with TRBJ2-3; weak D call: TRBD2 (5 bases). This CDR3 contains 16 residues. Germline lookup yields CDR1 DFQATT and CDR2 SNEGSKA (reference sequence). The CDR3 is CSASLVGISSTDAQYF. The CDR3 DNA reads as TGCAGTGCTAGTTTGGTGGGGATCTCTAGCACAGATGCGCAGTATTTT.

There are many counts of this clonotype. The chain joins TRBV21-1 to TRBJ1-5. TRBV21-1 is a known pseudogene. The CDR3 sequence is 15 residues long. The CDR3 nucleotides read TGTGCCAGCAGCAAAGTTGATATTACCAATCAGCCCCAGCATTTT. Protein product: CASSKVDITNQPQHF.

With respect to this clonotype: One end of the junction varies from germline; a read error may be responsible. CDR3 protein: CANSQDWTGNQPQHF. For the CDR3, the DNA is TGTGCCAACAGCCAAGATTGGACAGGGAATCAGCCCCAGCATTTT. This chain connects TRBV3-1 to TRBJ1-5; 8 bases align to TRBD1. This CDR3 is 15 amino acids long. The germline V gene has CDR1 LGHDT and CDR2 YNNKEL (reference sequence).

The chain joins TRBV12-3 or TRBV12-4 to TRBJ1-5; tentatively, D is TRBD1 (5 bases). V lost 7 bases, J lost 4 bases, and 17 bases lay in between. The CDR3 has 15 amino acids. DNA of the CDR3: TGTGCCAGCAAGGGCGGGGCGCTACCTAATCAGCCCCAGCATTTT. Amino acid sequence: CASKGGALPNQPQHF.